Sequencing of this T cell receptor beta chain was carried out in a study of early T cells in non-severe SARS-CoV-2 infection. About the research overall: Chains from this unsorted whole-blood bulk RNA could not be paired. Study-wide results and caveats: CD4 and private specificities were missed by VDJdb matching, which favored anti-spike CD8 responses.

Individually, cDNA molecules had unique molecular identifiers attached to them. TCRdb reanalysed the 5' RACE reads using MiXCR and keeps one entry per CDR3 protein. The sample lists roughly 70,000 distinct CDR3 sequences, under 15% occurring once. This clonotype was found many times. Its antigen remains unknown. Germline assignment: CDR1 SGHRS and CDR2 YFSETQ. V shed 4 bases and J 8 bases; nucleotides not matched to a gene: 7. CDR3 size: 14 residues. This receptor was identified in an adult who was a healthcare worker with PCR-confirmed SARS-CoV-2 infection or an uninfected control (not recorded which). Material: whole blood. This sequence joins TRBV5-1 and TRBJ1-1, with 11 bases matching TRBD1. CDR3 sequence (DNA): TGCGCCAGCAGCCGGGACAGGGGGATGTTAGAAGCTTTCTTT. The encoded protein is CASSRDRGMLEAFF.